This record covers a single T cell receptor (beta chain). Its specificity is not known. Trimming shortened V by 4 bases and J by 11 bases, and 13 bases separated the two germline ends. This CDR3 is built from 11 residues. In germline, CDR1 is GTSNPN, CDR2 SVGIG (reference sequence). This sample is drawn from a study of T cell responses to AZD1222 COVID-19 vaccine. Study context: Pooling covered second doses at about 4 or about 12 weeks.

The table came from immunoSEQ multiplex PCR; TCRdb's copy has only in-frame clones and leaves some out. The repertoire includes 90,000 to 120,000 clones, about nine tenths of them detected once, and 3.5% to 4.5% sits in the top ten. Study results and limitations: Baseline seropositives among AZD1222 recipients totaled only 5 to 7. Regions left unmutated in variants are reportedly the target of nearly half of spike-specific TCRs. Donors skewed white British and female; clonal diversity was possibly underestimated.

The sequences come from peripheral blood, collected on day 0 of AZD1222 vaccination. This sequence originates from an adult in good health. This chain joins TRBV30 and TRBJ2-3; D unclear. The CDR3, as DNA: TGTGCCTGGAAGCCCAACCGGCGGCAGTATTTT. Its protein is CAWKPNRRQYF.